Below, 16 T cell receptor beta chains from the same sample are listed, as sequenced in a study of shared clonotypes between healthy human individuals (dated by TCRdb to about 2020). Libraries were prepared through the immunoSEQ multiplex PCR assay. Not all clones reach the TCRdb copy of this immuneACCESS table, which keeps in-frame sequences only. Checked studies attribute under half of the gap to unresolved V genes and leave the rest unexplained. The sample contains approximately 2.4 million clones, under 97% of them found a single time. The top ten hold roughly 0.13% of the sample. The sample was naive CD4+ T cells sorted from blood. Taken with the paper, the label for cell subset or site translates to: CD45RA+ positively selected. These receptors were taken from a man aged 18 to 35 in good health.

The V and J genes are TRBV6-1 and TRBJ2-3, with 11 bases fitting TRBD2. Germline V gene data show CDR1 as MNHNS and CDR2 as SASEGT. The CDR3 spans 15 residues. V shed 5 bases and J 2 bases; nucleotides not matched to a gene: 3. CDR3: CASSSGLADTDTQYF. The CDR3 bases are TGTGCCAGCAGTTCGGGACTAGCGGACACAGATACGCAGTATTTT.

The CDR3 nucleotides read TGTGCCTGGAGTGTATTTAGGGTGGATGGGGGCTACACCTTC. Its protein is CAWSVFRVDGGYTF. The rearrangement links TRBV30 to TRBJ1-2; D gene uncertain. This CDR3 comprises 14 residues. Germline-derived CDR1 and CDR2 are GTSNPN and SVGIG (reference sequence). Trimming took 0 bases from V and 8 from J, leaving 16 bases between them.

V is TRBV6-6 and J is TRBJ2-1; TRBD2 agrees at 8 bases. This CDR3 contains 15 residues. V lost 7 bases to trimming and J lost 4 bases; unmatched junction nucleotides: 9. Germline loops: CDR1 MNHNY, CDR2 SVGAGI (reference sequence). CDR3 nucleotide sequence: TGTGCCAGCACCAGTTTCGGGGGGGGTTACAATGAGCAGTTCTTC. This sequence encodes CASTSFGGGYNEQFF.

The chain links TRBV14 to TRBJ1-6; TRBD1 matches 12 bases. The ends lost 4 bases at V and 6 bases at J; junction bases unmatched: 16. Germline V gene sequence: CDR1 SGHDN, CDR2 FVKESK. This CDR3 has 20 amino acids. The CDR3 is CASSLSPGQGANAGNSPLHF. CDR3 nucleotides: TGTGCCAGCAGCCTAAGCCCGGGACAGGGGGCGAATGCGGGTAATTCACCCCTCCACTTT.

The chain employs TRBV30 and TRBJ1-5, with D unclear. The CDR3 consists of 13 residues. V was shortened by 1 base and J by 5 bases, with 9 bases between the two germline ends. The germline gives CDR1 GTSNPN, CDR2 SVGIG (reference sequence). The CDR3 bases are TGTGCCTGGAGTGAGAGTGCGGATCAGCCCCAGCATTTT. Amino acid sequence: CAWSESADQPQHF.

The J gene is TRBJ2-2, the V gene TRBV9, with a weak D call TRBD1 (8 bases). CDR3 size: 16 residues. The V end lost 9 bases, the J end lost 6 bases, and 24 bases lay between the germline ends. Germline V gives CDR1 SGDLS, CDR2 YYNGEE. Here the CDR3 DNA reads TGTGCCATGACGAGTAAAGGACAGGGAGGGTCCGGGGAGCTGTTTTTT. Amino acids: CAMTSKGQGGSGELFF.

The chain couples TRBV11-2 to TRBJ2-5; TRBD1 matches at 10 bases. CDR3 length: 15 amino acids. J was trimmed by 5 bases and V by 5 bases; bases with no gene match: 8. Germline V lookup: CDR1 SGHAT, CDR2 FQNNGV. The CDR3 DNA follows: TGTGCCAGCAGCCAGACAGGGGGCGCCACGGAGACCCAGTACTTC. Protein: CASSQTGGATETQYF.

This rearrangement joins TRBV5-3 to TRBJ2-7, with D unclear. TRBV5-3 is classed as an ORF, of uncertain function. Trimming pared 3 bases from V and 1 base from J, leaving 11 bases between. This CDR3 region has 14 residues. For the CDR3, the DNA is TGTGCCAGAAGCTGGCCCGACGGATCCTACGAGCAGTACTTC. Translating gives CARSWPDGSYEQYF.

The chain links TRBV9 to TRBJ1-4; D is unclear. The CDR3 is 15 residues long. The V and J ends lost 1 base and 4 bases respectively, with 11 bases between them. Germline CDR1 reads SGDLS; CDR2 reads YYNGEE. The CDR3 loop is CASSVRAHINEKLFF. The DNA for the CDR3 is TGTGCCAGCAGCGTACGGGCTCACATTAATGAAAAACTGTTTTTT.

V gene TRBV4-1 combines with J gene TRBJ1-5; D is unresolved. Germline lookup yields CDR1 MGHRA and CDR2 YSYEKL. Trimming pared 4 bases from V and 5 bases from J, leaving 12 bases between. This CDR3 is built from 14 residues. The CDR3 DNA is TGCGCCAGCAGCCTCTGGATCGGGGATCAGCCCCAGCATTTT. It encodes CASSLWIGDQPQHF.

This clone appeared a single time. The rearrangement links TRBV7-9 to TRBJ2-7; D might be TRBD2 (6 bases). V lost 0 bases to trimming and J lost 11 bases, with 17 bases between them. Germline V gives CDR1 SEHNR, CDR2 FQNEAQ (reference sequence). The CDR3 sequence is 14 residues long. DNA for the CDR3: TGTGCCAGCAGCTTAGCGTTTAGGGAGGCGGGAAAGTACTTC. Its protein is CASSLAFREAGKYF.

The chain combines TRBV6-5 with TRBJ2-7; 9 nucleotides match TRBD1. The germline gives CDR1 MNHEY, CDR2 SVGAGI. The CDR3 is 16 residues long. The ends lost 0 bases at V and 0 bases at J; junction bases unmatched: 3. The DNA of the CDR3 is TGTGCCAGCAGTTACTCGAGGGACAGGGACTCCTACGAGCAGTACTTC. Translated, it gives CASSYSRDRDSYEQYF.

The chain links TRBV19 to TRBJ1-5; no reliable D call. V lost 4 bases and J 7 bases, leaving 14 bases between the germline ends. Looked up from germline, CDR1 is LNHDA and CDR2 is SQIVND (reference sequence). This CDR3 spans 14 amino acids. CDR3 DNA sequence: TGTGCCAGTAGTACTCAAACACGAGTCCAGCCCCAGCATTTT. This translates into CASSTQTRVQPQHF.

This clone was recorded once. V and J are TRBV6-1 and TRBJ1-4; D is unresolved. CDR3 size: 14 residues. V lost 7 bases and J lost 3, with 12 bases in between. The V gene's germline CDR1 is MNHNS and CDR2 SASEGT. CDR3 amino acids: CASTIQQANEKLFF. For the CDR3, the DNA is TGTGCCAGCACTATACAGCAAGCTAATGAAAAACTGTTTTTT.

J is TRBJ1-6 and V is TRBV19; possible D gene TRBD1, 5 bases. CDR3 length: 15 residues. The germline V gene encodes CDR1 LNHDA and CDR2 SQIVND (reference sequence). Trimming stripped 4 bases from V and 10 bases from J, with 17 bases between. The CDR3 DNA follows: TGTGCCAGTAGTAGGGACCGCCCTGCGGGGTCACCCCTCCACTTT. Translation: CASSRDRPAGSPLHF.

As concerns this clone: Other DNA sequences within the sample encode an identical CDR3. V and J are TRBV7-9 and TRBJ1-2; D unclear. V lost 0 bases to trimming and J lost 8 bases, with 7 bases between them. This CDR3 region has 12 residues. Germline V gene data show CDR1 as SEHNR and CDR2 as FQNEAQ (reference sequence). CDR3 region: CASSLAPFGYTF. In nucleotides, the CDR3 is TGTGCCAGCAGCTTAGCTCCGTTCGGCTACACCTTC.